What follows describes a single T cell receptor (beta chain). Its antigen is not identified. Next came a second PCR, run for about 6 to 12 cycles, which used a sample-barcoded 5' primer along with a J-beta primer mix. Each cDNA molecule received a tag from a template-switch adaptor that had 12 random nucleotides. From the 5' RACE reads, TCRdb called clonotypes with MiXCR, one entry per CDR3 protein. The data show about 1.4 million distinct CDR3 sequences, around 59% seen once. This entry is derived from a study of blood T cells in healthy people across ages. Study-level findings and limits: More naive CD4+ cells and higher diversity were found in long-lived than in aged donors. As age increased, TCR beta diversity per million T cells fell in a roughly linear fashion.

The CDR3 has 16 amino acids. From germline, CDR1 is SGHAT and CDR2 FQNNGV. The sequenced material came from blood. The sequence was obtained from a man younger than 30 in good health. The rearrangement joins TRBV11-2 to TRBJ2-5; 9 nucleotides line up with TRBD2. The DNA end favors TRBJ2-7, so the J call may be wrong. The CDR3 loop is CASSLGQRGVSYEQYF. For the CDR3, the DNA is TGTGCCAGCAGCTTAGGCCAGCGGGGGGTCTCCTACGAGCAGTACTTC.